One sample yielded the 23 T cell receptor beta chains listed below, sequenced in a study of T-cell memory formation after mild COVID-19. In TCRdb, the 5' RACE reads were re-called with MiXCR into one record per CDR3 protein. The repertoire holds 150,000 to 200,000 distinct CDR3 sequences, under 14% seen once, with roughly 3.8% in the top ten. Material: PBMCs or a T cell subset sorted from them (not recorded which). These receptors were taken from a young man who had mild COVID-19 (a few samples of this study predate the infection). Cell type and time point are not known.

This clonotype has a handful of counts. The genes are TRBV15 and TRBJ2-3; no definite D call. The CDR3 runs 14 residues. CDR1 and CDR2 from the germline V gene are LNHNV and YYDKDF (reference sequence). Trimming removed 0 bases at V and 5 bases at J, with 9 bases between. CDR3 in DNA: TGTGCCACCAGCAGAGATCAGTCGGTAGATACGCAGTATTTT. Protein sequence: CATSRDQSVDTQYF.

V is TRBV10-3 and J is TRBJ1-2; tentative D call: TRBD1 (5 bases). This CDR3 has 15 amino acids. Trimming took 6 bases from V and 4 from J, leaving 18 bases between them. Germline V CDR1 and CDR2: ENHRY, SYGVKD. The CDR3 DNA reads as TGTGCCATCAGACAACAGGAAGGGGTCGCCTATGGCTACACCTTC. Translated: CAIRQQEGVAYGYTF.

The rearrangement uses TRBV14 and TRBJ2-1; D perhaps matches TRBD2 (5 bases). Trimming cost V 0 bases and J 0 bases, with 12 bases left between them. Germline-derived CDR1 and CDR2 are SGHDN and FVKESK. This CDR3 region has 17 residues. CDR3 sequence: CASSQDRGASSYNEQFF. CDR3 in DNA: TGTGCCAGCAGCCAAGATCGGGGAGCTAGCTCCTACAATGAGCAGTTCTTC.

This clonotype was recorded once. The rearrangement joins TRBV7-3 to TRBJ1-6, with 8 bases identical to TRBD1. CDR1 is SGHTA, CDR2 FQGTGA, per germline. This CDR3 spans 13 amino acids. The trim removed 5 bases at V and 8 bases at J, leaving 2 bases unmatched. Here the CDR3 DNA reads TGTGCCAGCAGCATACAGGGGGATTCACCCCTCCACTTT. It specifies CASSIQGDSPLHF.

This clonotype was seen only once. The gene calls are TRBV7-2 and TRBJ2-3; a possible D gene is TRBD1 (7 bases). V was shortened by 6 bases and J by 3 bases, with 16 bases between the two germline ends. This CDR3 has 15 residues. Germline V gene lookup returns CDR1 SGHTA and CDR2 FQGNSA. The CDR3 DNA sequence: TGTGCCAGCAGGCCCTCGACAGGGAGGACAGATACGCAGTATTTT. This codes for CASRPSTGRTDTQYF.

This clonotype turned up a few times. The CDR3 region has the DNA TGTGCCAGCAGTTTACTCCCGGGACAGGGTGACGAGCAGTACTTC. Translating it yields CASSLLPGQGDEQYF. The rearrangement uses TRBV27 and TRBJ2-7, with 9 bases identical to TRBD1. The CDR3 is 15 amino acids. Germline values: CDR1 MNHEY, CDR2 SMNVEV (reference sequence). J gave up 5 bases and V 2 bases, and 7 bases lay outside the gene matches.

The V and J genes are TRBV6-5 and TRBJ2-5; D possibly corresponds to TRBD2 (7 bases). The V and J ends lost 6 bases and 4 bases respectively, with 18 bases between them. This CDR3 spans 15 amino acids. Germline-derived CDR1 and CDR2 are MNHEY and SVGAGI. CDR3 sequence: CASRPRPGGGETQYF. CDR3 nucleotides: TGTGCCAGCAGGCCTCGTCCGGGGGGCGGAGAGACCCAGTACTTC.

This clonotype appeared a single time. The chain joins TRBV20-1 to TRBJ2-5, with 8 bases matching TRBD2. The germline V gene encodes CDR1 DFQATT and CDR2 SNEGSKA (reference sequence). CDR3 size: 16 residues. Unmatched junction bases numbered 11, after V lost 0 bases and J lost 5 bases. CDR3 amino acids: CSARDHGGAYYETQYF. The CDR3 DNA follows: TGCAGTGCTAGAGATCACGGGGGGGCCTACTACGAGACCCAGTACTTC.

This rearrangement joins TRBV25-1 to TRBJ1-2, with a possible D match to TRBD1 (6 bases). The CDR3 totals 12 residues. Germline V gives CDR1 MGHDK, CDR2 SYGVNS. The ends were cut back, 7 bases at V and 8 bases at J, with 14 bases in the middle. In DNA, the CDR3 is TGTGCCAGCACGCAAGGGGGGAACGGCTACACCTTC. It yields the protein CASTQGGNGYTF.

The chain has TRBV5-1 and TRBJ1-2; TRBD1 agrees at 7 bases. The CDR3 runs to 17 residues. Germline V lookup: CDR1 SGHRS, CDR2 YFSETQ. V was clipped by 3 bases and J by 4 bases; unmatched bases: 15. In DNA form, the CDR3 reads TGCGCCAGCAGCTGGGACCGGACAGGCCGTTCACCCTATGGCTACACCTTC. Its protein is CASSWDRTGRSPYGYTF.

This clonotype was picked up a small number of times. CDR3 nucleotides: TGTGCCAGCAGCTTTAGACAGACTCTCTATGGCTACACCTTC. Translation gives CASSFRQTLYGYTF. The chain carries TRBV7-2 and TRBJ1-2; the D gene is possibly TRBD1 (5 bases). Trimming removed 3 bases at V and 4 bases at J, with 12 bases between. CDR1 and CDR2 (germline): SGHTA, FQGNSA. The CDR3 extends over 14 amino acids.

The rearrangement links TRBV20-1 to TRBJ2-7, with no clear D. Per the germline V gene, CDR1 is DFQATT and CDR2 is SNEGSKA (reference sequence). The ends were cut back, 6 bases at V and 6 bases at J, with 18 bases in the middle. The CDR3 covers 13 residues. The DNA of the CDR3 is TGCAGTGCATTCCGTCCTGGAGTGCCCGAGCAGTACTTC. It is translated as CSAFRPGVPEQYF.

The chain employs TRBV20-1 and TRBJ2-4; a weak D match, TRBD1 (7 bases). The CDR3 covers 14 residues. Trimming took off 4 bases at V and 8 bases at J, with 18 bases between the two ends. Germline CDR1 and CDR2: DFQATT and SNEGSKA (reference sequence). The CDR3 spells CSAIFSRGADIQYF. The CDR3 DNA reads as TGCAGTGCTATTTTTTCCAGGGGGGCGGACATTCAGTACTTC.

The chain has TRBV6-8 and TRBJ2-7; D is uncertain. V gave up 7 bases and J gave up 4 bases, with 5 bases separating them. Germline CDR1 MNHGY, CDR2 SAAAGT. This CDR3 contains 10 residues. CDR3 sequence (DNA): TGTGCCAGCACGAAATACGAGCAGTACGTC. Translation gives CASTKYEQYV.

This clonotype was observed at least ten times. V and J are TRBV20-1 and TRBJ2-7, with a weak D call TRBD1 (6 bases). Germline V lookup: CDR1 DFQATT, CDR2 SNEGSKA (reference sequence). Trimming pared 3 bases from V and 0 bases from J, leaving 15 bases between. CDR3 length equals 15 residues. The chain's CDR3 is CSASSDSWSSYEQYF. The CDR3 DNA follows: TGCAGTGCTAGTTCGGACAGTTGGAGCTCCTACGAGCAGTACTTC.

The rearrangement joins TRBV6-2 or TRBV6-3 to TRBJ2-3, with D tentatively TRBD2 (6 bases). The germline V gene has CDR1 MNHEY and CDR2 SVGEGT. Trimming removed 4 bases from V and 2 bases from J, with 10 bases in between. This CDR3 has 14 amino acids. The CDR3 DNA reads TGTGCCAGCAGTTGGGACTCCTACACAGATACGCAGTATTTT. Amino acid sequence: CASSWDSYTDTQYF.

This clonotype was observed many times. The CDR3 DNA reads as TGTGCCAGCAGCGTAACAGGATCCTACAATGAGCAGTTCTTC. Protein sequence: CASSVTGSYNEQFF. V and J are TRBV9 and TRBJ2-1, with D possibly matching TRBD1 (5 bases). CDR1 SGDLS and CDR2 YYNGEE come from the germline V gene. Deletions cut 1 base from V and 1 base from J, with 6 bases between. This CDR3 contains 14 residues.

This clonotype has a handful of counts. The CDR3 DNA reads as TGTGCCAGCAGCTTAGAGGCAGGTTCTACCGATGGCTACACCTTC. Translation: CASSLEAGSTDGYTF. The V call is TRBV7-9, the J call TRBJ1-2; D is ambiguous. Germline V lookup: CDR1 SEHNR, CDR2 FQNEAQ (reference sequence). The CDR3 is made up of 15 amino acids. V lost 1 base, J lost 6 bases, and 15 bases lay in between.

The CDR3 nucleotides read TGCGCCAGCAGTGAACCGGGACAGGGAGCGGAAGCTTTCTTT. This sequence encodes CASSEPGQGAEAFF. The V call is TRBV10-1, the J call TRBJ1-1, with TRBD1 matching over 9 bases. CDR3 length equals 14 residues. J was trimmed by 8 bases and V by 3 bases; bases with no gene match: 7. Germline CDR1 WNHNN, CDR2 SYGVQD (reference sequence).

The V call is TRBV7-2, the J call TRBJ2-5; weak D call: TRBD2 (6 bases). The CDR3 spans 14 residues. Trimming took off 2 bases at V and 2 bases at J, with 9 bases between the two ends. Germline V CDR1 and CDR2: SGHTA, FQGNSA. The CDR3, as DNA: TGTGCCAGCAGCTTATTGGGGGGACAAGAGACCCAGTACTTC. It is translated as CASSLLGGQETQYF.

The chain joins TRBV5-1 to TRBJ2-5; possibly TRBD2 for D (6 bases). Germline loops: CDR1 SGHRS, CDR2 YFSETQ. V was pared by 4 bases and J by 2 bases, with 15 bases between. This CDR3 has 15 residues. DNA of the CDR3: TGCGCCAGCAGCCGCGGCGCGGGGCTACAAGAGACCCAGTACTTC. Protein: CASSRGAGLQETQYF.

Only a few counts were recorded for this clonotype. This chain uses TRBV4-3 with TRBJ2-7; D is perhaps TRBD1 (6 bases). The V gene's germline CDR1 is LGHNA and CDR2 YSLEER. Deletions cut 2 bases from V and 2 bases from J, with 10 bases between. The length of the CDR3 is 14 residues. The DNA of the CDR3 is TGCGCCAGCAGCCAAATAGGGGGTCCCTACGAGCAGTACTTC. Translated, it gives CASSQIGGPYEQYF.

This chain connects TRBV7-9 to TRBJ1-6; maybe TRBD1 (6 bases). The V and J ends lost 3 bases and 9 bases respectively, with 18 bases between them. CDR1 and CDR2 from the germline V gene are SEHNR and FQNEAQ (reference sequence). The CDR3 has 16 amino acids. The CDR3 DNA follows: TGTGCCAGCAGCTTCGGAACGGGACACCCTCGTTCACCCCTCCACTTT. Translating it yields CASSFGTGHPRSPLHF.